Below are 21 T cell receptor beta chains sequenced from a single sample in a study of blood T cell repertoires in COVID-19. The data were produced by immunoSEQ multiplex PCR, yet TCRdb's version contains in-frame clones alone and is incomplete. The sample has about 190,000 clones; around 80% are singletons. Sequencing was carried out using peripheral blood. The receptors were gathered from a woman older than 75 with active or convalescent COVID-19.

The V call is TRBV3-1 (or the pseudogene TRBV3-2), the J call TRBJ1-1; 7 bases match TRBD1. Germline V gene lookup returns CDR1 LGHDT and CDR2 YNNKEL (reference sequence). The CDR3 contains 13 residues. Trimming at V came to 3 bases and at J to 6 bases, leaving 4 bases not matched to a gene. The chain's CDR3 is CASSHRGIAEAFF. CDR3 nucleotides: TGTGCCAGCAGCCACAGGGGGATCGCTGAAGCTTTCTTT.

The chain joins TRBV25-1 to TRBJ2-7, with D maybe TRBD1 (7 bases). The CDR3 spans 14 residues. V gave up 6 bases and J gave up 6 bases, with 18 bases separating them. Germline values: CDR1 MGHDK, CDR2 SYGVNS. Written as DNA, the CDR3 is TGTGCCAGCAGGGCTGACTCAGGGGGGTTCGAGCAGTACTTC. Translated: CASRADSGGFEQYF.

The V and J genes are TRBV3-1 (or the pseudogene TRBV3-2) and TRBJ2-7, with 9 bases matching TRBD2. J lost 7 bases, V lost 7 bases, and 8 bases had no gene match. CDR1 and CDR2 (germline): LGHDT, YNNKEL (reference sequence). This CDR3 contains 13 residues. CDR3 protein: CASKSGGNREQYF. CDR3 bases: TGTGCCAGCAAGAGCGGGGGGAATCGTGAGCAGTACTTC.

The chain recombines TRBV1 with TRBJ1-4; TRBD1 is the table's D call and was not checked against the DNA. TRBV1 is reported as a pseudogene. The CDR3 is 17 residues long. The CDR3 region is CTSSQDLRGPVNEKLFF. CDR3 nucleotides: TGCACCAGCAGCCAAGATCTCAGGGGGCCGGTTAATGAAAAACTGTTTTTT.

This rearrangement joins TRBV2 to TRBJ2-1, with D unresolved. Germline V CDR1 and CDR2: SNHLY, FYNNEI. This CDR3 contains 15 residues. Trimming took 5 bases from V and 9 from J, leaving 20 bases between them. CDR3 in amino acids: CASSLDGGSEIEQFF. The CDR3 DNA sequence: TGTGCCAGCAGTCTGGATGGCGGCTCCGAAATTGAGCAGTTCTTC.

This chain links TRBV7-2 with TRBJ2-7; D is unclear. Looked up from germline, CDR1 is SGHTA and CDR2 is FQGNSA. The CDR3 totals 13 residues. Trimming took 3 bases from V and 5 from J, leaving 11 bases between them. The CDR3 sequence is CASSFGINHEQYF. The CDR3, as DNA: TGTGCCAGCAGCTTTGGCATCAACCACGAGCAGTACTTC. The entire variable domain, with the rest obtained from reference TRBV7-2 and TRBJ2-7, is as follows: GAGVSQSPSNKVTEKGKDVELRCDPISGHTALYWYRQSLGQGLEFLIYFQGNSAPDKSGLPSDRFSAERTGGSVSTLTIQRTQQEDSAVYLCASSFGINHEQYFGPGTRLTVT.

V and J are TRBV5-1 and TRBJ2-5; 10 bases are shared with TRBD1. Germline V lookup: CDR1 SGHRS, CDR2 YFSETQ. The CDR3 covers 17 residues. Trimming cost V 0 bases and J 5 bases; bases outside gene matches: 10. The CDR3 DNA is TGCGCCAGCAGCTTGGGTGCGGCGACAGGGGGCGGTGAGACCCAGTACTTC. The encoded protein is CASSLGAATGGGETQYF.

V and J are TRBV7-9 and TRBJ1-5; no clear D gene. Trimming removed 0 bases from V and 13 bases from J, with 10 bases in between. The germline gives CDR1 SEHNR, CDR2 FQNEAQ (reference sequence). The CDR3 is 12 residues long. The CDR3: CASSLATSAQHF. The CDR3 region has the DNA TGTGCCAGCAGCTTAGCAACTTCCGCTCAGCATTTT.

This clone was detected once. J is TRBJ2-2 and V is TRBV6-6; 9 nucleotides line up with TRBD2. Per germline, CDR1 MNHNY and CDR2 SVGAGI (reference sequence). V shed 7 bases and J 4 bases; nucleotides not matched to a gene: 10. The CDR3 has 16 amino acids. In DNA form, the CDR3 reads TGTGCCAGCAAAATTAGCGGGGGCCATGTCACCGGGGAGCTGTTTTTT. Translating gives CASKISGGHVTGELFF.

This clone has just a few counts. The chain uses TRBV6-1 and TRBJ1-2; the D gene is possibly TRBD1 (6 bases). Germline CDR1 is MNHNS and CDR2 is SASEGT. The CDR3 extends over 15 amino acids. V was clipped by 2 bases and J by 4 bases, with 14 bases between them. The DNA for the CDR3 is TGTGCCAGCAGTGAAAGTTGGACAGTCCTCTATGGCTACACCTTC. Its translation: CASSESWTVLYGYTF.

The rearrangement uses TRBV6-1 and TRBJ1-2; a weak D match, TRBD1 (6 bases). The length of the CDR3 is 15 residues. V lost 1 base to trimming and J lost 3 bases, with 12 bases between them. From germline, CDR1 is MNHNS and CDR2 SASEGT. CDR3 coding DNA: TGTGCCAGCAGTGAAGGGGCAGGGGTATACTATGGCTACACCTTC. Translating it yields CASSEGAGVYYGYTF.

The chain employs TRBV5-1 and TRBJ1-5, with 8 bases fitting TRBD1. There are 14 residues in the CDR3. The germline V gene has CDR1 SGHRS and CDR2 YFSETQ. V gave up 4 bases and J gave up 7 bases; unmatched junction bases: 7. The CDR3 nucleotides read TGCGCCAGCAGCCCCGGACAGGGAGGCCAGCCCCAGCATTTT. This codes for CASSPGQGGQPQHF.

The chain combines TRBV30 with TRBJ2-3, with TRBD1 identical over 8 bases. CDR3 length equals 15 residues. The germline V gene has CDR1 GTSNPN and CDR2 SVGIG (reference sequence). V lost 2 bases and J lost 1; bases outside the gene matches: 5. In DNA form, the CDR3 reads TGTGCCTGGAGTCATCCGGGACAGGGCACAGATACGCAGTATTTT. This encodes CAWSHPGQGTDTQYF.

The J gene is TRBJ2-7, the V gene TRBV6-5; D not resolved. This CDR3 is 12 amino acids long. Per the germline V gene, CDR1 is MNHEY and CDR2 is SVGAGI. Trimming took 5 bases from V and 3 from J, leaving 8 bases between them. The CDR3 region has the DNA TGTGCCAGCAGTCACGAGGACTACGAGCAGTACTTC. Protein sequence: CASSHEDYEQYF.

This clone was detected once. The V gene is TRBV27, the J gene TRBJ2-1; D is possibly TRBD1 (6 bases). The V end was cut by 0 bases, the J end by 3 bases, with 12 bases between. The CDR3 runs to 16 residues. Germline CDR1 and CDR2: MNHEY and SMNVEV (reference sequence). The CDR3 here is CASSLSAGDHYNEQFF. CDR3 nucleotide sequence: TGTGCCAGCAGTTTATCGGCAGGGGATCACTACAATGAGCAGTTCTTC.

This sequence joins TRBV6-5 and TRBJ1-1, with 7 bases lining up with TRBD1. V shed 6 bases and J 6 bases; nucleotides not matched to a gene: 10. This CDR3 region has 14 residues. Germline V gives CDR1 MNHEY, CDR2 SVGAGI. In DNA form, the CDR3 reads TGTGCCAGCAGCTCAACCGGGACAGCGGCTGAAGCTTTCTTT. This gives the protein CASSSTGTAAEAFF.

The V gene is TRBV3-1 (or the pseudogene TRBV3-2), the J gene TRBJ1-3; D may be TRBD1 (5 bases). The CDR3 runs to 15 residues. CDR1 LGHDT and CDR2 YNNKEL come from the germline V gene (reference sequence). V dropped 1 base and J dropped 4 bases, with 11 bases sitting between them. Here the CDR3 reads CASSQVRAGGNTIYF. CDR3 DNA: TGTGCCAGCAGCCAAGTTAGGGCAGGGGGAAACACCATATATTTT.

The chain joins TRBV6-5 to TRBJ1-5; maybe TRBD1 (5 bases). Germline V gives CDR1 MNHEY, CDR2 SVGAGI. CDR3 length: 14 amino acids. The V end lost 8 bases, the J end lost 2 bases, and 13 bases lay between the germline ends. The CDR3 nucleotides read TGTGCCAGCGGCAAGGTACAGGGCAATCAGCCCCAGCATTTT. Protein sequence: CASGKVQGNQPQHF.

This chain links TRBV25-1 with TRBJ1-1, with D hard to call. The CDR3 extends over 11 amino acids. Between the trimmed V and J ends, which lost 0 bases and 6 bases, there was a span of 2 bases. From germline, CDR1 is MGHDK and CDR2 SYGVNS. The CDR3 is CASSEYAEAFF. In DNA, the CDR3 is TGTGCCAGCAGTGAATACGCTGAAGCTTTCTTT.

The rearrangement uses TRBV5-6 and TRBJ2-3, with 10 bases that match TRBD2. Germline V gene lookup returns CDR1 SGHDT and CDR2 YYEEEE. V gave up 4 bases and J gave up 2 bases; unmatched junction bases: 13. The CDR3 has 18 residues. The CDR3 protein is CASSPNTGTSVSTDTQYF. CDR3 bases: TGTGCCAGCAGCCCGAACACCGGGACTAGCGTGTCCACAGATACGCAGTATTTT. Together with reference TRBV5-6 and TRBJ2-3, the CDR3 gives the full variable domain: DAGVTQSPTHLIKTRGQQVTLRCSPKSGHDTVSWYQQALGQGPQFIFQYYEEEERQRGNFPDRFSGHQFPNYSSELNVNALLLGDSALYLCASSPNTGTSVSTDTQYFGPGTRLTVL.

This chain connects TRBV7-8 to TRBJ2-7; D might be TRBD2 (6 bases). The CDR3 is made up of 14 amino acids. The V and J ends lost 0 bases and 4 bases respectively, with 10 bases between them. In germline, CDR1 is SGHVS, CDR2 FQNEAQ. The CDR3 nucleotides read TGTGCCAGCAGCTTAGCTCCGGGGGAATACGAGCAGTACTTC. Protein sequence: CASSLAPGEYEQYF.